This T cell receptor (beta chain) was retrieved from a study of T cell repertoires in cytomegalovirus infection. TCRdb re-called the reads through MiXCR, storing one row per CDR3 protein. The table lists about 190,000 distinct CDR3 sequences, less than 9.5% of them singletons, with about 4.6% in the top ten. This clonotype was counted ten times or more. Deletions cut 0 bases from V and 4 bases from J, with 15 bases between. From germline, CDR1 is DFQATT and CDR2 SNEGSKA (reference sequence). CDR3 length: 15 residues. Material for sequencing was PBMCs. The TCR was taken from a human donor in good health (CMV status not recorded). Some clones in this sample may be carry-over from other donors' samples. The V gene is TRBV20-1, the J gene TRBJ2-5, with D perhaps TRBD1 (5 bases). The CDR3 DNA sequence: TGCAGTGCTAGAGAAGGCGCAGGTCAGGGAGAGACCCAGTACTTC. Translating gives CSAREGAGQGETQYF.